Below, 6 T cell receptor beta chains from the same sample are listed, as sequenced in a study of long-term antiretroviral therapy in people with HIV. An immunoSEQ assay, version v3.0, was performed at survey level. Clones were sequenced by immunoSEQ multiplex PCR, and TCRdb holds only the in-frame ones, with some missing. The sample lists 20,000 to 25,000 clones; around nine tenths were seen once. The starting material was unsorted PBMCs, obtained 0.6 years after starting antiretroviral therapy. These receptors all stem from a man aged 55 to 70 with HIV.

This clone was picked up one time. The rearrangement uses TRBV2 and TRBJ1-1, with 10 bases identical to TRBD1. CDR1 SNHLY and CDR2 FYNNEI come from the germline V gene. The V gene end was trimmed by 4 bases and the J gene end by 4 bases; junction bases not matched to a gene: 12. The CDR3 loop spans 17 amino acids. The CDR3 loop reads CASSVTPTGGYGTEAFF. The DNA of the CDR3 is TGTGCCAGCAGTGTGACTCCGACAGGGGGCTATGGCACTGAAGCTTTCTTT.

The chain links TRBV4-1 to TRBJ1-2; 7 bases are a match to TRBD1. The J segment lost 0 bases and the V segment lost 4 bases, leaving 11 bases of the junction unmatched. The germline CDR1 and CDR2 sequences are MGHRA and YSYEKL. There are 17 residues in the CDR3. CDR3 protein: CASSPGQGDRANYGYTF. Here the CDR3 DNA reads TGCGCCAGCAGCCCGGGTCAAGGGGACAGAGCTAACTATGGCTACACCTTC.

This clone was counted only a few times. The rearrangement joins TRBV11-2 to TRBJ1-5; D call uncertain. V lost 2 bases and J lost 15, with 20 bases in between. The V gene's germline CDR1 is SGHAT and CDR2 FQNNGV. The CDR3 length is 14 residues. CDR3 nucleotide sequence: TGTGCCAGCAGCTTACAACGGGGAGTGTGGGGATTGCATTTT. Residues: CASSLQRGVWGLHF.

The chain is built from TRBV4-3 and TRBJ2-7; 7 bases are shared with TRBD2. The CDR3 spans 18 residues. The junction had 15 bases not matched to a gene; V was cut back by 2 bases and J by 2 bases. Germline V gene sequence: CDR1 LGHNA, CDR2 YSLEER. CDR3 sequence: CASSQIPDGGGIPYEQYF. CDR3 nucleotide sequence: TGCGCCAGCAGCCAAATACCAGACGGCGGGGGTATTCCCTACGAGCAGTACTTC.

The rearrangement uses TRBV19 and TRBJ1-6; D remains ambiguous. This CDR3 comprises 17 residues. Trimming removed 5 bases from V and 0 bases from J, with 14 bases in between. In germline, CDR1 is LNHDA, CDR2 SQIVND (reference sequence). The CDR3 DNA is TGTGCCAGTAGTGTTCTGCATGTTGGCTCCTATAATTCACCCCTCCACTTT. This encodes CASSVLHVGSYNSPLHF.

V gene TRBV2 combines with J gene TRBJ2-1; 9 nucleotides align to TRBD1. Looked up from germline, CDR1 is SNHLY and CDR2 is FYNNEI. V lost 3 bases and J lost 9; bases outside the gene matches: 9. This CDR3 region has 15 residues. CDR3 protein: CASSENRGLDGEQFF. The CDR3 DNA reads as TGTGCCAGCAGTGAGAACAGGGGGCTTGATGGTGAGCAGTTCTTC.